This TCR beta chain was recovered during a study of sequential checkpoint blockade in melanoma. Looking at the study overall: After both sequences, patients received maintenance nivolumab.

Indicated treatment: randomized to nivolumab then ipilimumab (arm A) or the reverse (arm B). DNA-damaging chemotherapy had not been given to any patient beforehand. PBMC sorting kept live CD3+CD8+ cells without CD19 or CD56. The CDR3 contains 17 residues. Per germline, CDR1 MNHEY and CDR2 SMNVEV (reference sequence). V was pared by 5 bases and J by 7 bases, with 11 bases of the junction left unmatched. Sequencing was performed with immunoSEQ multiplex PCR; in TCRdb, only in-frame clones are kept and a portion is missing. Here the sample spans some 14,000 clones, about four fifths being singletons. The sample here was CD8+ T cells sorted from blood (inferred from file names), taken from a patient given nivolumab and ipilimumab in sequence. The clonotype was recovered from a human donor with melanoma. This chain connects TRBV27 to TRBJ2-1; TRBD2 agrees at 13 bases. The CDR3 coding sequence is TGTGCCAGCAGTCCGGGGACTAGCGGGACAAAAGGGAATGAGCAGTTCTTC. Translating it yields CASSPGTSGTKGNEQFF.